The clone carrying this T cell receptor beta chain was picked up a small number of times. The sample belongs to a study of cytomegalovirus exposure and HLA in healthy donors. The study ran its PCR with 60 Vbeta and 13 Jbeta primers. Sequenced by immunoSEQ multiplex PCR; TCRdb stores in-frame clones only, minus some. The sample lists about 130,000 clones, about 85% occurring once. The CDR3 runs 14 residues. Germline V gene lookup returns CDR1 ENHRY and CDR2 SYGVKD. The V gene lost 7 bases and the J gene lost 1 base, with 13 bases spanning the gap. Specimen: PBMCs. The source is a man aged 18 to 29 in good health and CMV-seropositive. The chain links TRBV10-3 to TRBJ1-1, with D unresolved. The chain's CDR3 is CAITKSVGNTEAFF. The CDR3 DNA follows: TGTGCCATCACTAAATCCGTCGGGAACACTGAAGCTTTCTTT.